The rows below give T cell receptor beta chains drawn from one sample of a study of blood T cell repertoires in COVID-19. Produced via immunoSEQ multiplex PCR; TCRdb's table is partial and in-frame only. The sample has approximately 13,000 clones, around 67% seen once. The sequenced sample was peripheral blood. The origin of the receptors is a boy under 10 years old with active or convalescent COVID-19. Each CDR3 is given with its conserved first and last residue. The D gene is left open where the match is weak. Expanded clones are given a class, and other clones once, few, many or no size at all.

d_call	clone_size	v_call	j_call	cdr3_nt	cdr3_aa
-	-	TRBV13	TRBJ2-4	TGTGCCAGCAGCCAAACTACAGGTCTAGCCAAAAACATTCAGTACTTC	CASSQTTGLAKNIQYF
-	-	TRBV9	TRBJ2-3	TGTGCCAGCAGGGACATAGGAGATACGCAGTATTTT	CASRDIGDTQYF
TRBD1	-	TRBV27	TRBJ1-5	TGTGCCAGCAGTGAGGTCGGGACAGAGCCCTTCAATCAGCCCCAGCATTTT	CASSEVGTEPFNQPQHF
TRBD1	-	TRBV28	TRBJ2-4	TGTGCCAGCAGTTCGCCACAGGGGCCCAAAAACATTCAGTACTTC	CASSSPQGPKNIQYF
-	-	TRBV5-1	TRBJ1-6	TGCGCCAGCAGCTTGGGCGCCTCCTATAATTCACCCCTCCACTTT	CASSLGASYNSPLHF
-	-	TRBV28	TRBJ1-2	TGTGCCAGCAGTTTACCCATCCCTACCCAGGACACGGGCGGCTACACCTTC	CASSLPIPTQDTGGYTF
-	medium-sized	TRBV27	TRBJ1-1	TGTGCCAGCAGTTTATCAAACAGTGGCACTGAAGCTTTCTTT	CASSLSNSGTEAFF
-	-	TRBV11-2	TRBJ2-3	TGTGCCAGCAGCTTGAGACTAGGAGACCCAGCAGATACGCAGTATTTT	CASSLRLGDPADTQYF
-	-	TRBV25-1	TRBJ2-5	TGTGCCAGCAGTCCGAATTTAGGGCGGGGTGGGGAGACCCAGTACTTC	CASSPNLGRGGETQYF
TRBD1	-	TRBV5-1	TRBJ2-5	TGCGCCAGCAGCGGACAGGGGGCGCGGGAAGAGACCCAGTACTTC	CASSGQGAREETQYF
-	-	TRBV18	TRBJ2-1	TGTGCCAGCTCACCAACCAGGGGAACTGAGCAGTTCTTC	CASSPTRGTEQFF
-	-	TRBV10-3	TRBJ1-2	TGTGCCATCAGTGGAGGAGGGAATGGCTACACCTTC	CAISGGGNGYTF
-	-	TRBV5-1	TRBJ1-2	TGCGCCAGCAGCCCCGGGGGACCTCTGGATGGCTACACCTTC	CASSPGGPLDGYTF
TRBD1	-	TRBV7-9	TRBJ2-7	TGTGCCACGAGCCTGGGGACAGGGTCCTACGAGCAGTACTTC	CATSLGTGSYEQYF
-	-	TRBV5-5	TRBJ2-5	TGTGCCAGCAGCACCCGGGGTGGTAGCGCAGAGACCCAGTACTTC	CASSTRGGSAETQYF
-	-	TRBV5-1	TRBJ2-7	TGCGCCAGCAGTCTCCTTGGGGGGACCTACGAGCAGTACTTC	CASSLLGGTYEQYF
TRBD2	once	TRBV29-1	TRBJ2-3	TGCAGCGTGGATGAAGTTGGGGGGGGCACAGATACGCAGTATTTT	CSVDEVGGGTDTQYF
-	-	TRBV30	TRBJ1-2	TGTGCCTTACTCTTCTATGGCTACACCTTC	CALLFYGYTF
TRBD1	once	TRBV27	TRBJ2-5	TGTGCCAGCAGTTGGGACAGGGGGCAAGAGACCCAGTACTTC	CASSWDRGQETQYF
-	once	TRBV19	TRBJ1-3	TGTGCCAGTAGTCCACGCAGGGGTGAGGGAAACACCATATATTTT	CASSPRRGEGNTIYF
TRBD1	-	TRBV5-5	TRBJ2-7	TGTGCCAGCAGCACGGTTGTACAGGGGGCAAAACCCTACGAGCAGTACTTC	CASSTVVQGAKPYEQYF
-	-	TRBV12-3/TRBV12-4	TRBJ2-1	TGTGCCAGCAGTCGGGGGGAGCAGTTCTTC	CASSRGEQFF
-	-	TRBV11-2	TRBJ2-3	TGTGCCAGCAGCTTCAGGGCAAACACAGATACGCAGTATTTT	CASSFRANTDTQYF
-	-	TRBV9	TRBJ1-1	TGTGCCAGCAGCCCACAACCAGGGCAGGTCCCTGAAGCTTTCTTT	CASSPQPGQVPEAFF
TRBD1	few	TRBV2	TRBJ1-6	TGTGCCAGCAGAGGGGACAGTACTAATTCACCCCTCCACTTT	CASRGDSTNSPLHF
-	-	TRBV4-3	TRBJ1-3	TGCGCCAGCAGCCAAGATGACAGCTCTGGAAACACCATATATTTT	CASSQDDSSGNTIYF
-	-	TRBV6-6	TRBJ1-5	TGTGCCAGCAGTTACCGACAGCATAGCAATCAGCCCCAGCATTTT	CASSYRQHSNQPQHF
-	-	TRBV24-1	TRBJ1-2	TGTGCCACCAGTGGAACAGGGTACGGGGGCTACACCTTC	CATSGTGYGGYTF
TRBD2	-	TRBV28	TRBJ2-7	TGTGCCAGCAGTTTCGCGGGACTAGCGTTACACGAGCAGTACTTC	CASSFAGLALHEQYF
-	-	TRBV29-1	TRBJ2-5	TGCAGCGTTGATTCGTCAGGTCAGGGGAATGGAGAGACCCAGTACTTC	CSVDSSGQGNGETQYF
-	-	TRBV19	TRBJ1-2	TGTGCCAGCCGACCCAGTGGGGGCGGAGGCTACACCTTC	CASRPSGGGGYTF
-	once	TRBV5-1	TRBJ2-3	TGCGCCAGCAGCGGCTCCCGACAGAATCCCACCGATACGCAGTATTTT	CASSGSRQNPTDTQYF
-	few	TRBV10-1	TRBJ1-1	TGCGCCAGCAGTGCCCAGGGGCAAGCTGAAGCTTTCTTT	CASSAQGQAEAFF
-	-	TRBV18	TRBJ1-3	TGTGCCAGCTCACCAGTGACAAGAGGAAACACCATATATTTT	CASSPVTRGNTIYF
-	few	TRBV4-1	TRBJ2-2	TGCGCCAGCAGCCCAGACGGGATGAACACCGGGGAGCTGTTTTTT	CASSPDGMNTGELFF
TRBD2	few	TRBV5-1	TRBJ2-2	TGCGCCAGCAGCTTTAGACTAGCGGGGGCCGCGAACACCGGGGAGCTGTTTTTT	CASSFRLAGAANTGELFF
-	-	TRBV7-9	TRBJ1-1	TGTGCCAGCAGCGGGCGGAGGCATGACCTGAACACTGAAGCTTTCTTT	CASSGRRHDLNTEAFF
TRBD1	-	TRBV6-5	TRBJ2-7	TGTGCCAGCAGCCGGACAGGGAGGAACTCCTACGAGCAGTACTTC	CASSRTGRNSYEQYF
TRBD1	-	TRBV6-5	TRBJ1-2	TGTGCCAGCAGCAGACAGGGGGCAGACGGCTACACCTTC	CASSRQGADGYTF
TRBD2	-	TRBV4-1	TRBJ2-3	TGCGCCAGCAGCCAAGGTCATTGGACTAGCGGCCCCACAGATACGCAGTATTTT	CASSQGHWTSGPTDTQYF
-	-	TRBV7-8	TRBJ1-3	TGTGCCAGCGGTTCACTCTCTGGAAACACCATATATTTT	CASGSLSGNTIYF
-	-	TRBV2	TRBJ1-5	TGTGCCAGCAGTGTAGGACGGGAAAATCAGCCCCAGCATTTT	CASSVGRENQPQHF
TRBD2	once	TRBV18	TRBJ2-4	TGTGCCAGCTCACCCTCCTCGGGGGGGGACATTCAGTACTTC	CASSPSSGGDIQYF
TRBD1	-	TRBV27	TRBJ1-6	TGTGCCAGCAAAACCCAGACAGGGAGGAATTCACCCCTCCACTTT	CASKTQTGRNSPLHF
-	once	TRBV29-1	TRBJ2-1	TGCAGCGTGGTTCTGGCTAGCCACAATGAGCAGTTCTTC	CSVVLASHNEQFF
TRBD1	-	TRBV3-1/TRBV3-2	TRBJ1-1	TGTGCCAGCAGGCTGGGACAGGTGAACACTGAAGCTTTCTTT	CASRLGQVNTEAFF
-	few	TRBV19	TRBJ1-5	TGTGCCAGTAGTAGTTATAGTGTGGGACAACCCCAGCATTTT	CASSSYSVGQPQHF
-	-	TRBV30	TRBJ1-1	TGTGCCTGGAGTGAACTTACCCCTGAAGCTTTCTTT	CAWSELTPEAFF
TRBD2	-	TRBV3-1/TRBV3-2	TRBJ2-7	TGTGCCAGCAGCCAAGGATTAGCGGGAGTAGGCGAGCAGTACTTC	CASSQGLAGVGEQYF
TRBD1	-	TRBV5-1	TRBJ2-1	TGCGCCAGCAGCTTAGGGGCGACAGGGGATGTCTTGGATGAGCAGTTCTTC	CASSLGATGDVLDEQFF
-	large	TRBV5-5	TRBJ1-5	TGTGCCAGCAGCCTAGGACTCTATAGCAATCAGCCCCAGCATTTT	CASSLGLYSNQPQHF